Sequencing of this T cell receptor (beta chain) was carried out in a study of blood T cell repertoires in COVID-19. Study-level information: Acute and convalescent COVID-19 specimens originated in the United States, Italy and Spain. Nucleic acid was either cDNA or gDNA, and it came from T cells, B-cell-depleted T cells, or PBMCs.

With V trimmed by 6 bases and J by 7 bases, 6 bases remained unmatched. Germline V gene sequence: CDR1 MDHEN, CDR2 SYDVKM. This CDR3 is built from 15 residues. Authors' analysis steps: Estimation of nucleated cell counts was performed using reference gene primer amplification. Sequenced by immunoSEQ multiplex PCR; TCRdb stores in-frame clones only, minus some. V, J and clone size derive from that table, while D and trimming were established from the DNA sequence. The sample includes fewer than 100,000 clones, 80% seen only once; the top ten take under 13%. This receptor was obtained from a woman aged 70 to 79 with acute or convalescent COVID-19. The sequencing input was peripheral blood. J is TRBJ2-1 and V is TRBV28; 13 bases agree with TRBD2. CDR3 nucleotides: TGTGCCAGCAGAGAAACTAGCGGGGGGGCAAATGAGCAGTTCTTC. This sequence encodes CASRETSGGANEQFF.